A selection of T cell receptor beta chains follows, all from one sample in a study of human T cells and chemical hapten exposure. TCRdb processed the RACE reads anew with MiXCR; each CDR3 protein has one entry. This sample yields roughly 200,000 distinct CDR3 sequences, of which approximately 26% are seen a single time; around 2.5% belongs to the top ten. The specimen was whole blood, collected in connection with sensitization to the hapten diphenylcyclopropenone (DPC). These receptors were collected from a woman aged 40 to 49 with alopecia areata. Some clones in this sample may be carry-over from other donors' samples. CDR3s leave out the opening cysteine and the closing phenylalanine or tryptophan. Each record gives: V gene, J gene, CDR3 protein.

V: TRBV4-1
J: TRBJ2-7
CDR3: ASSQDLASSYEQY

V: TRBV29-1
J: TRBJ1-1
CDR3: SVEPHRLADEAF

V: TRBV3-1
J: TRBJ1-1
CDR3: ACSFGQGTTEAF

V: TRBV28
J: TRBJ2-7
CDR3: ASSKQGRSEQY

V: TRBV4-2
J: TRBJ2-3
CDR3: ASSQGGLASTDTQY

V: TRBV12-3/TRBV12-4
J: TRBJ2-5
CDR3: ASSQAPGSQY

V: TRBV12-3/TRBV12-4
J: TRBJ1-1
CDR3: ASSWVGSTEAF

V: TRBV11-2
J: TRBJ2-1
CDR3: ASSIGLSVNEQF

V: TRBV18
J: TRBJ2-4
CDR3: ASSPSLTGAKNIQY

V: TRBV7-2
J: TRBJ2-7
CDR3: ASSAARSGPKTYEQY

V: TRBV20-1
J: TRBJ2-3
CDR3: SAPKPGQGGDTQY

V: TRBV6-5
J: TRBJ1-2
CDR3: ASSYSTGGYGYT

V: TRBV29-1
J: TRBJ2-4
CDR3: SVSEGGPSLKNIQY

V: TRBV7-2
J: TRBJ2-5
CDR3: ASSFTGTLGLETQY

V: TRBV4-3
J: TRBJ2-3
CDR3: ASSQDPGGRASTDTQY

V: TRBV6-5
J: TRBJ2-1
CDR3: ASSYLAGPYNEQF

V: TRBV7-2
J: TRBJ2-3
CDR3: ASSFGTSGRRDTQY

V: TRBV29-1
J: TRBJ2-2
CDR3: SVEVQGPGELF

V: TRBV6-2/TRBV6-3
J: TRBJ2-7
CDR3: ASSYDTVRY

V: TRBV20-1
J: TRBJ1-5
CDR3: SAPTLGQNSNQPQH

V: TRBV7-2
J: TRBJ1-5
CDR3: ASGGGLQPQH

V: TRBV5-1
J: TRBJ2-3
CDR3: ASSLQGVRTDTQY

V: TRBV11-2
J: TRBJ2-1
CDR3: ASSSQGTSGIDEQF

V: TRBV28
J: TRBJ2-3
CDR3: ASGGSTAQY

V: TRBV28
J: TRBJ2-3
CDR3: ASSLTATTQY

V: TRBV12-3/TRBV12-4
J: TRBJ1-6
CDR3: ASSLRTINSPLH

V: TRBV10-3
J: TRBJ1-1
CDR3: AIRGTASGTEAF

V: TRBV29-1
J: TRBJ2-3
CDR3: SVSNTADTQY

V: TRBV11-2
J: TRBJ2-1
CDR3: ASSLEPGAEQF

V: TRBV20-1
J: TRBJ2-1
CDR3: SAGGSSSYNEQF

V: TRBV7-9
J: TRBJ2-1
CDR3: ASSLSLYNEQF

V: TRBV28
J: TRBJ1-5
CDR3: ASSSGNTFINQPQH

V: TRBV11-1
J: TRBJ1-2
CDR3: ASSLQGIHGYT

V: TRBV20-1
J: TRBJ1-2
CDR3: SAYNSGYGYT

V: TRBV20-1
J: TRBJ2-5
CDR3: SARDLLGGLQETQY

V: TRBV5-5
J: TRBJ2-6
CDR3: ASSLAGSSGANVLT

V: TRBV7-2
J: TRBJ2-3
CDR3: ASSSGGHTDTQY

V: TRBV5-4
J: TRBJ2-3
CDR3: ASSRPGLGTDTQY

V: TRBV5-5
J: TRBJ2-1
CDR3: ASSSGAPSGYNEQF

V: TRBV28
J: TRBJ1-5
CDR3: ASGQNNQPQH

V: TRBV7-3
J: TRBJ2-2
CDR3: ASSSRRGNTGELF

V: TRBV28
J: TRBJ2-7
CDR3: ASSLLGLAGVEQY

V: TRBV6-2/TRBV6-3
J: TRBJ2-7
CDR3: ASSPGSWEQY

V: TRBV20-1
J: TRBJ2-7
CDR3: SAGVGQGNYEQY

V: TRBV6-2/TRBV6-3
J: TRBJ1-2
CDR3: ASVKGLGGDYGYT

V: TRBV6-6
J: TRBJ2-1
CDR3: ASSYSIGRSGYNEQF

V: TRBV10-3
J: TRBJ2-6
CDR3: AIRNHRGTGANILT

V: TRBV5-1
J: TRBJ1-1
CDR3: ASSLGGGRGATEAF

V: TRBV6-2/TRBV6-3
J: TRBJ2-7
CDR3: ASGGAGVRYEQY

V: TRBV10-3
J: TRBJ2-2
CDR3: ATTGTANTGELF

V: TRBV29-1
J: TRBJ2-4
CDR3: SVEDRGFAKAKNIQY

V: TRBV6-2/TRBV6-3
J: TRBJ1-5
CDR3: ASSYSMGWSQPQH